The next 13 T cell receptor beta chains were all read from a single sample in a study of lymphopenia after photon versus proton radiotherapy. Using immunoSEQ multiplex PCR, the repertoire was profiled, and TCRdb retains in-frame clones only, with some absent. Among roughly 40,000 clones listed, approximately 80% were seen once. The specimen comprised peripheral blood, sampled from a patient treated with proton-based radiotherapy. The receptors were gathered from a woman between 70 and 85 years old with pancreatic cancer.

The rearrangement links TRBV5-6 to TRBJ1-6; D gene unclear. CDR1 and CDR2 (germline): SGHDT, YYEEEE. The CDR3 is made up of 16 amino acids. The ends were cut back, 0 bases at V and 2 bases at J, with 9 bases in the middle. The CDR3, as DNA: TGTGCCAGCAGCTTGGGGGGAGGCCCCTATAATTCACCCCTCCACTTT. Translating it yields CASSLGGGPYNSPLHF.

This clone appeared once. The chain couples TRBV30 to TRBJ2-2; 8 bases are shared with TRBD2. J was trimmed by 6 bases and V by 4 bases; bases with no gene match: 10. Germline CDR1 and CDR2: GTSNPN and SVGIG (reference sequence). The CDR3 extends over 15 amino acids. Written as DNA, the CDR3 is TGTGCCTGGACTCCCGGGACTAGTGTCGCCGGGGAGCTGTTTTTT. Translated: CAWTPGTSVAGELFF.

This chain uses TRBV10-3 with TRBJ1-5; weak D call: TRBD1 (6 bases). This CDR3 has 13 amino acids. Looked up from germline, CDR1 is ENHRY and CDR2 is SYGVKD. V was cut by 10 bases and J by 5 bases, with 15 bases left in between. The CDR3 DNA follows: TGTGCCACCGTCCGGGACACGGATCAGCCCCAGCATTTT. It yields the protein CATVRDTDQPQHF.

The V call is TRBV28, the J call TRBJ1-5, with D possibly matching TRBD1 (5 bases). The CDR3 contains 15 residues. With 11 bases removed from V and 2 bases from J, the gap between germline ends came to 19 bases. CDR1 is MDHEN and CDR2 is SYDVKM in the germline V gene. Written as DNA, the CDR3 is TGTGCCTCCCAGTTTCAAGGGACGGGCAATCAGCCCCAGCATTTT. It codes for CASQFQGTGNQPQHF.

This clone turned up a few times. V gene TRBV25-1 combines with J gene TRBJ1-6, with 8 bases fitting TRBD1. Trimming at V came to 4 bases and at J to 7 bases, leaving 6 bases not matched to a gene. Germline V gene data show CDR1 as MGHDK and CDR2 as SYGVNS. The CDR3 extends over 15 amino acids. CDR3 sequence: CASSGRTGWNSPLHF. The CDR3 DNA follows: TGTGCCAGCAGTGGCCGGACAGGGTGGAATTCACCCCTCCACTTT.

The V and J genes are TRBV5-6 and TRBJ2-7; either TRBD1 or TRBD2 may fit D (5 bases each). The V end lost 2 bases, the J end lost 0 bases, and 15 bases lay between the germline ends. This CDR3 has 16 residues. From germline, CDR1 is SGHDT and CDR2 YYEEEE. CDR3 in amino acids: CASSFRGTEVSYEQYF. As DNA, the CDR3 is TGTGCCAGCAGCTTCCGTGGGACCGAGGTCTCCTACGAGCAGTACTTC.

The chain is built from TRBV5-1 and TRBJ2-1; D is unresolved. Per germline, CDR1 SGHRS and CDR2 YFSETQ. The CDR3 has 13 residues. V shed 1 base and J shed 2 bases, with 4 bases lying between them. The CDR3 is CASSLNPYNEQFF. In DNA, the CDR3 is TGCGCCAGCAGCTTGAACCCCTACAATGAGCAGTTCTTC.

This clone was seen a handful of times. The chain is built from TRBV28 and TRBJ1-2; TRBD1 might be the D (5 bases). CDR3 length: 14 residues. V lost 3 bases, J lost 3 bases, and 11 bases lay in between. From germline, CDR1 is MDHEN and CDR2 SYDVKM. CDR3 sequence: CASSFGGGDYGYTF. CDR3 DNA: TGTGCCAGCAGTTTCGGGGGAGGGGACTATGGCTACACCTTC.

J is TRBJ2-3 and V is TRBV19; 11 bases match TRBD2. The germline V gene encodes CDR1 LNHDA and CDR2 SQIVND (reference sequence). J was trimmed by 2 bases and V by 3 bases; bases with no gene match: 10. The CDR3 is made up of 18 amino acids. CDR3 amino acids: CASSMMGETSGVTDTQYF. The CDR3 DNA sequence: TGTGCCAGTAGTATGATGGGGGAGACTAGCGGGGTCACAGATACGCAGTATTTT.

This clone was observed once. The chain is built from TRBV28 and TRBJ1-3; no firm D call. The V end lost 2 bases, the J end lost 0 bases, and 8 bases lay between the germline ends. This CDR3 contains 15 residues. Germline V lookup: CDR1 MDHEN, CDR2 SYDVKM. The CDR3, as DNA: TGTGCCAGCAGTTTAATTGCAGCCTCTGGAAACACCATATATTTT. The encoded protein is CASSLIAASGNTIYF.

The chain joins TRBV6-1 to TRBJ2-7; either TRBD1 or TRBD2 may supply D (5 bases each). Germline-derived CDR1 and CDR2 are MNHNS and SASEGT. The CDR3 loop spans 15 amino acids. The V end lost 2 bases, the J end lost 2 bases, and 13 bases lay between the germline ends. As DNA, the CDR3 is TGTGCCAGCAGTGAACCCGGGGACCCCCCCTACGAGCAGTACTTC. As protein: CASSEPGDPPYEQYF.

V usage is TRBV7-2 and J usage is TRBJ2-1; no clear D. This CDR3 comprises 14 residues. V was cut by 1 base and J by 7 bases, with 11 bases left in between. Germline lookup yields CDR1 SGHTA and CDR2 FQGNSA. In DNA form, the CDR3 reads TGTGCCAGCAGCTTAGGCCCAGGTCAGAATGAGCAGTTCTTC. It specifies CASSLGPGQNEQFF.

The chain carries TRBV5-1 and TRBJ2-2; possibly TRBD2 for D (7 bases). V was shortened by 10 bases and J by 1 base, with 20 bases between the two germline ends. CDR3 length: 16 residues. The germline V gene has CDR1 SGHRS and CDR2 YFSETQ. The CDR3, as DNA: TGCGCCTCCTCCGGCGGGGGCAGTGGGAACACCGGGGAGCTGTTTTTT. It is translated as CASSGGGSGNTGELFF.